The present T cell receptor (beta chain) was sequenced within a study of cytomegalovirus exposure and HLA in healthy donors. Study-level findings and limits: In a later analysis, HLA-associated TCR beta chains were more clonally expanded than equally common others. Common viral pathogens (according to a later analysis) appeared linked to several of the most significant clusters.

All donors participated as healthy donors of bone marrow. This CDR3 has 16 amino acids. CDR1 is GTSNPN and CDR2 is SVGIG in the germline V gene (reference sequence). After removal of 4 bases from V and 0 bases from J, the junction contained 6 bases not matched to a gene. Primers for the PCR totalled 60 Vbeta and 13 Jbeta. TCRdb keeps only in-frame clones here, not all; method: immunoSEQ multiplex PCR. The data show 150,000 to 180,000 clones, roughly 77% seen once. As to this clone: The antigen remains undetermined.

The receptor comes from a man younger than 45 in good health and CMV-seropositive. Material: PBMCs. The chain has TRBV30 and TRBJ2-3, with 11 bases lining up with TRBD2. This CDR3 reads CAWNTRTSGSTDTQYF. Written as DNA, the CDR3 is TGTGCCTGGAATACCAGGACTAGCGGGAGCACAGATACGCAGTATTTT. Full variable domain (missing parts from reference TRBV30 and TRBJ2-3): SQTIHQWPATLVQPVGSPLSLECTVEGTSNPNLYWYRQAAGRGLQLLFYSVGIGQISSEVPQNLSASRPQDRQFILSSKKLLLSDSGFYLCAWNTRTSGSTDTQYFGPGTRLTVL.